The clone carrying this TCR beta chain is medium-sized by share. The antigen is unknown. Using 15 ng of total RNA, TCR libraries were made with the QIAseq Immune Repertoire TCR panel. TCRdb ran MiXCR on the reads and lists one entry per CDR3 protein. The repertoire consists of about 1,400 distinct CDR3 sequences, with 7.5% to 10% occurring once and the leading ten covering 5.4%. The sample is drawn from a study of circulating CD8 cells and anti-PD-1 response in melanoma. Points from the study as a whole: Only baseline and M1 samples entered the published repertoire comparisons. Replicates were generally not done for experiments.

The germline V gene has CDR1 LNHDA and CDR2 SQIVND (reference sequence). V was pared by 0 bases and J by 9 bases, with 3 bases between. The CDR3 is 11 residues long. From live CD3+CD8+TCRalphabeta+ cells, four PD-1 and/or TIGIT subsets were sorted. The sequence was obtained from a human donor with melanoma. The V and J genes are TRBV19 and TRBJ1-5; D is unclear. This specimen was CD8+ T cells from PBMCs, taken at baseline or after one month of anti-PD-1 therapy (not recorded which). The CDR3 reads CASSIDGPQHF. CDR3 in DNA: TGTGCCAGTAGTATAGACGGGCCCCAGCATTTT.